This TCR beta chain was sequenced in a study of PD-1 blockade in classical Hodgkin lymphoma. At the level of the study: With a 2-week interval, patients received intravenous nivolumab at 3 mg/kg.

All patients relapsed after autologous stem cell transplantation, and brentuximab vedotin exposure varied. To note about this clone: Antigen unknown.

V was pared by 2 bases and J by 0 bases, with 3 bases of the junction left unmatched. Germline CDR1 SSHAT, CDR2 FNYEAQ (reference sequence). CDR3 length: 15 amino acids. Findings of the study overall: Diversity in CD4+ TCRs, unlike that measured in CD8+ TCRs, had risen significantly by C4D1. Reported baseline diversity: healthy donors highest, relapsed/refractory patients lowest. No one has yet defined what causes the repertoire differences, which may be disease activity or prior therapy.

TCRdb's table, derived via immunoSEQ multiplex PCR, lists solely in-frame clones and lacks some. The table shows roughly 92,000 clones, with approximately 92% occurring only once. The chain carries TRBV7-7 and TRBJ2-5; 7 nucleotides align to TRBD2. The specimen was peripheral blood mononuclear cells (PBMCs), collected at baseline. The sequence derives from a human donor with classical Hodgkin lymphoma. The CDR3 sequence is CASSLLGGNQETQYF. CDR3 nucleotide sequence: TGTGCCAGCAGCTTATTGGGGGGGAACCAAGAGACCCAGTACTTC.